The next 6 T cell receptor beta chains were all read from a single sample in a study of blood T cell repertoires in COVID-19. Using immunoSEQ multiplex PCR, the repertoire was profiled, and TCRdb retains in-frame clones only, with some absent. The sample includes 270,000 or so clones, 65% to 85% of them seen just once. Material for sequencing was peripheral blood. These receptors were taken from a human donor with COVID-19, enrolled during active disease. The donor label of this sample is uncertain.

This sequence joins TRBV6-2 or TRBV6-3 and TRBJ2-1; 9 nucleotides match TRBD2. V shed 3 bases and J 10 bases; nucleotides not matched to a gene: 7. Germline CDR1 MNHEY, CDR2 SVGEGT. The CDR3 is 14 amino acids. This chain's CDR3 is CASSYQAGGYEQFF. Written as DNA, the CDR3 is TGTGCCAGCAGTTATCAGGCGGGAGGGTACGAGCAGTTCTTC.

The chain has TRBV19 and TRBJ2-3; 8 bases agree with TRBD1. The J segment lost 4 bases and the V segment lost 8 bases, leaving 11 bases of the junction unmatched. The CDR3 consists of 15 residues. Germline values: CDR1 LNHDA, CDR2 SQIVND (reference sequence). The CDR3, as DNA: TGTGCCAGTTCCCCGGACAGGGCTCCCTCAGATACGCAGTATTTT. Residues: CASSPDRAPSDTQYF. Full variable domain (remainder filled in from reference TRBV19 and TRBJ2-3): DGGITQSPKYLFRKEGQNVTLSCEQNLNHDAMYWYRQDPGQGLRLIYYSQIVNDFQKGDIAEGYSVSREKKESFPLTVTSAQKNPTAFYLCASSPDRAPSDTQYFGPGTRLTVL.

This clone was observed a few times. The V and J genes are TRBV25-1 and TRBJ1-1; 7 bases match TRBD1. The V gene's germline CDR1 is MGHDK and CDR2 SYGVNS. Unmatched junction bases numbered 3, after V lost 4 bases and J lost 1 base. The CDR3 loop spans 14 amino acids. CDR3 region: CASSGQGWNTEAFF. In DNA form, the CDR3 reads TGTGCCAGCAGTGGACAGGGCTGGAACACTGAAGCTTTCTTT.

This rearrangement joins TRBV29-1 to TRBJ2-1, with 9 positions matching TRBD2. There are 14 residues in the CDR3. Trimming took 3 bases from V and 9 from J; bases not matched to a gene: 9. Per germline, CDR1 SQVTM and CDR2 ANQGSEA. The DNA for the CDR3 is TGCAGCGTTGAGATGAAGCGGGAGGACGGTGAGCAGTTCTTC. This encodes CSVEMKREDGEQFF.

This clone occurred once. CDR3 amino acids: CASRRGGGYEQYF. The CDR3 region has the DNA TGTGCCTCCAGAAGAGGGGGCGGGTACGAGCAGTACTTC. The chain couples TRBV19 to TRBJ2-7; 7 positions agree with TRBD1. This CDR3 is 13 amino acids long. The germline V gene has CDR1 LNHDA and CDR2 SQIVND (reference sequence). V shed 11 bases, J shed 4 bases, and the junction held 11 bases outside the gene matches. Full variable domain (missing parts from reference TRBV19 and TRBJ2-7): DGGITQSPKYLFRKEGQNVTLSCEQNLNHDAMYWYRQDPGQGLRLIYYSQIVNDFQKGDIAEGYSVSREKKESFPLTVTSAQKNPTAFYLCASRRGGGYEQYFGPGTRLTVT.

V and J are TRBV28 and TRBJ2-7; possible D gene TRBD2, 5 bases. Trimming took 3 bases from V and 5 from J, leaving 17 bases between them. Germline loops: CDR1 MDHEN, CDR2 SYDVKM. CDR3 size: 15 residues. CDR3: CASSLAGVRIDEQYF. CDR3 nucleotides: TGTGCCAGCAGTTTGGCCGGGGTTAGGATCGACGAGCAGTACTTC.